Following are 17 T cell receptor beta chains from one sample sequenced in a study of cytomegalovirus exposure and HLA in healthy donors. PCR involved 60 Vbeta and 13 Jbeta primers. Assay used: immunoSEQ multiplex PCR; TCRdb lists only in-frame clones, some missing. Of about 120,000 clones in the sample, less than 80% are singletons; the top ten hold more than 3%. Sequenced: PBMCs. These receptors were obtained from a man aged 30 to 39 in good health and CMV-seronegative.

The J gene is TRBJ2-3, the V gene TRBV7-3; a weak D match, TRBD1 (6 bases). The germline CDR1 and CDR2 sequences are SGHTA and FQGTGA. This CDR3 contains 15 residues. The V end was cut by 5 bases, the J end by 2 bases, with 14 bases between. As DNA, the CDR3 is TGTGCCAGCAGCCCAGGGGCTAGTTACACAGATACGCAGTATTTT. Protein: CASSPGASYTDTQYF.

The chain couples TRBV11-2 to TRBJ2-5; no definite D call. With 0 bases removed from V and 4 bases from J, the gap between germline ends came to 9 bases. The CDR3 consists of 14 residues. Germline values: CDR1 SGHAT, CDR2 FQNNGV. In DNA form, the CDR3 reads TGTGCCAGCAGCTTAGAGGCTCTCATAGAGACCCAGTACTTC. It is translated as CASSLEALIETQYF.

In this sample, this clone turned up a few times. This chain connects TRBV19 to TRBJ2-7, with 7 bases matching TRBD1. The CDR3 runs to 16 residues. Germline CDR1 and CDR2: LNHDA and SQIVND (reference sequence). Trimming took 5 bases from V and 3 from J; bases not matched to a gene: 13. The CDR3 sequence is CASSSPGQLTFYEQYF. The CDR3 DNA reads as TGTGCCAGTAGTTCCCCGGGACAGCTGACTTTCTACGAGCAGTACTTC.

J is TRBJ2-7 and V is TRBV19; 8 bases agree with TRBD1. Trimming removed 5 bases from V and 3 bases from J; junction bases left unmatched: 9. The CDR3 is 15 amino acids. Germline-derived CDR1 and CDR2 are LNHDA and SQIVND (reference sequence). DNA of the CDR3: TGTGCCAGTAGTTCTAGACAGGGGTTACTCTACGAGCAGTACTTC. It codes for CASSSRQGLLYEQYF. Based on the CDR3 plus reference TRBV19 and TRBJ2-7, the full variable domain is DGGITQSPKYLFRKEGQNVTLSCEQNLNHDAMYWYRQDPGQGLRLIYYSQIVNDFQKGDIAEGYSVSREKKESFPLTVTSAQKNPTAFYLCASSSRQGLLYEQYFGPGTRLTVT.

The rearrangement joins TRBV11-2 to TRBJ2-7; D is undetermined. V dropped 5 bases and J dropped 3 bases, with 8 bases sitting between them. The CDR3 has 12 residues. Germline V gene data show CDR1 as SGHAT and CDR2 as FQNNGV. CDR3 DNA: TGTGCCAGCAGCCCCCCCGGCTACGAGCAGTACTTC. Its translation: CASSPPGYEQYF.

This clone was detected a few times. V gene TRBV7-8 combines with J gene TRBJ2-3; the match to TRBD2 covers 8 bases. With V trimmed by 4 bases and J by 4 bases, 10 bases remained unmatched. Germline CDR1 reads SGHVS; CDR2 reads FQNEAQ. The CDR3 totals 16 residues. This CDR3 reads CASSSTGGAGPDTQYF. CDR3 DNA sequence: TGTGCCAGCAGCTCAACGGGGGGGGCTGGTCCAGATACGCAGTATTTT.

V usage is TRBV5-4 and J usage is TRBJ1-4; weak D call: TRBD1 (6 bases). Trimming removed 5 bases from V and 6 bases from J, with 17 bases in between. Germline V gene sequence: CDR1 SGHNT, CDR2 YYREEE (reference sequence). CDR3 length: 15 residues. This chain's CDR3 is CASSVMGGPHEKLFF. The CDR3 DNA reads TGTGCCAGCAGTGTGATGGGGGGGCCCCATGAAAAACTGTTTTTT.

The chain combines TRBV28 with TRBJ1-6; weak D call: TRBD1 (5 bases). With 1 base removed from V and 6 bases from J, the gap between germline ends came to 10 bases. CDR3 size: 15 residues. Germline lookup yields CDR1 MDHEN and CDR2 SYDVKM. The CDR3 region is CASSLSGVGNSPLHF. As DNA, the CDR3 is TGTGCCAGCAGTTTATCGGGGGTTGGTAATTCACCCCTCCACTTT.

The chain carries TRBV5-1 and TRBJ2-7, with TRBD1 matching 7 bases. The CDR3 is 16 amino acids. V dropped 3 bases and J dropped 0; count of bases not matched to a gene: 9. Per the germline V gene, CDR1 is SGHRS and CDR2 is YFSETQ. In DNA, the CDR3 is TGCGCCAGCAGCTGGCGACCGGGACAGAGCTCCTACGAGCAGTACTTC. It codes for CASSWRPGQSSYEQYF. Using reference TRBV5-1 and TRBJ2-7 for the parts outside the CDR3, the full variable domain is KAGVTQTPRYLIKTRGQQVTLSCSPISGHRSVSWYQQTPGQGLQFLFEYFSETQRNKGNFPGRFSGRQFSNSRSEMNVSTLELGDSALYLCASSWRPGQSSYEQYFGPGTRLTVT.

The chain is built from TRBV6-5 and TRBJ1-2; perhaps TRBD1 as D (6 bases). CDR1 MNHEY and CDR2 SVGAGI come from the germline V gene. Deletions cut 4 bases from V and 0 bases from J, with 12 bases between. CDR3 length equals 15 residues. DNA for the CDR3: TGTGCCAGCAGTTCTACAGGGTCGGCTAACTATGGCTACACCTTC. Encoded protein: CASSSTGSANYGYTF.

The V gene is TRBV19, the J gene TRBJ2-1; 8 bases are a match to TRBD1. The CDR3 totals 15 residues. Trimming took 1 base from V and 2 from J; bases not matched to a gene: 1. Looked up from germline, CDR1 is LNHDA and CDR2 is SQIVND (reference sequence). The DNA for the CDR3 is TGTGCCAGTAGTATAGCAGGGGGCGCCTACAATGAGCAGTTCTTC. This encodes CASSIAGGAYNEQFF.

V usage is TRBV6-5 and J usage is TRBJ1-5; D is uncertain. This CDR3 has 13 residues. V was trimmed by 2 bases and J by 3 bases, leaving 5 bases between them. Germline V gene lookup returns CDR1 MNHEY and CDR2 SVGAGI. CDR3 amino acids: CASSYGPNQPQHF. CDR3 coding DNA: TGTGCCAGCAGTTACGGCCCCAATCAGCCCCAGCATTTT.

J is TRBJ1-2 and V is TRBV28; 10 bases are shared with TRBD1. CDR1 and CDR2 (germline): MDHEN, SYDVKM. The CDR3 length is 13 residues. Losses at the gene ends were 7 bases for V and 10 bases for J; bases not matched to a gene: 9. CDR3 sequence: CASIPGQGRSYTF. DNA for the CDR3: TGTGCCAGCATTCCGGGACAGGGGAGATCCTACACCTTC.

This sequence joins TRBV21-1 and TRBJ1-1. TRBV21-1 is noted as a pseudogene. CDR3 length: 17 residues. This chain's CDR3 is CASSKALPPSYHTEAFF. CDR3 nucleotide sequence: TGTGCCAGCAGCAAAGCGCTCCCCCCGAGCTATCATACTGAAGCTTTCTTT.

The gene calls are TRBV9 and TRBJ1-1, with 7 nucleotides matching TRBD1. The germline gives CDR1 SGDLS, CDR2 YYNGEE. Trimming took 3 bases from V and 7 from J; bases not matched to a gene: 15. This CDR3 comprises 16 residues. DNA of the CDR3: TGTGCCAGCAGCGACTCGATCTACAGGGGAGTCGGTGAAGCTTTCTTT. Amino acid sequence: CASSDSIYRGVGEAFF. Full variable domain (rest looked up from reference TRBV9 and TRBJ1-1): DSGVTQTPKHLITATGQRVTLRCSPRSGDLSVYWYQQSLDQGLQFLIQYYNGEERAKGNILERFSAQQFPDLHSELNLSSLELGDSALYFCASSDSIYRGVGEAFFGQGTRLTVV.

The CDR3 is CASSRGTGGRSSGNTIYF. The DNA of the CDR3 is TGTGCCAGCAGCAGAGGGACAGGCGGAAGGAGCTCTGGAAACACCATATATTTT. This chain links TRBV7-2 with TRBJ1-3; 8 bases are a match to TRBD1. Per germline, CDR1 SGHTA and CDR2 FQGNSA. Unmatched junction bases numbered 12, after V lost 5 bases and J lost 0 bases. The CDR3 has 18 amino acids.

The table lists this clone with a few counts. V gene TRBV7-2 combines with J gene TRBJ1-5, with D perhaps TRBD1 (5 bases). CDR3 length equals 17 residues. The ends were cut back, 5 bases at V and 9 bases at J, with 26 bases in the middle. Germline loops: CDR1 SGHTA, CDR2 FQGNSA. In DNA form, the CDR3 reads TGTGCCAGCAGCCCTAATTTTGGGGGGGGGTCTGAATGGCCCCAGCATTTT. Translating it yields CASSPNFGGGSEWPQHF.